The 26 T cell receptor beta chains below were found in one sample sequenced in a study of T cell repertoires in cytomegalovirus infection. MiXCR, applied by TCRdb to the reads, yields one record per CDR3 protein. Among 230,000 or so distinct CDR3 sequences listed, 30% to 45% were seen once. These receptors have no known antigen. The sample here was CD8+ T cells from cultured PBMCs, taken from culture after CMV antigen stimulation. The receptors were sampled from a human donor in good health (CMV status not recorded). Some clones in this sample may be carry-over from other donors' samples.

This clonotype has more than one count but fewer than ten. The J gene is TRBJ1-1, the V gene TRBV7-9, with D perhaps TRBD1 (6 bases). Trimming removed 4 bases at V and 1 base at J, with 10 bases between. Germline CDR1 is SEHNR and CDR2 is FQNEAQ (reference sequence). CDR3 length equals 14 residues. The CDR3 nucleotides read TGTGCCAGCAGCTCCGGGACAACGAACACTGAAGCTTTCTTT. It is translated as CASSSGTTNTEAFF.

This rearrangement joins TRBV3-1 to TRBJ1-1; the D is unclear. Germline V gene data show CDR1 as LGHDT and CDR2 as YNNKEL (reference sequence). This CDR3 is 13 amino acids long. The V and J ends lost 1 base and 8 bases respectively, with 11 bases between them. The CDR3, as DNA: TGTGCCAGCAGCCAAGGGGGAGGGCTCGAAGCTTTCTTT. This codes for CASSQGGGLEAFF.

Remarks on this clonotype: At one end the junction does not follow the germline gene, possibly because of a read error. The V call is TRBV27, the J call TRBJ2-2; D is perhaps TRBD1 or TRBD2 (6 bases each). The CDR3 spans 15 residues. Germline assignment: CDR1 MNHEY and CDR2 SMNVEV (reference sequence). The DNA for the CDR3 is TGTGCCAGCTCCCCTTGGGGGGCGAACACCGGGCAGCTGTTTTTT. It is translated as CASSPWGANTGQLFF.

This clonotype occurred a few times. The J gene is TRBJ2-5, the V gene TRBV6-1; 11 bases match TRBD2. The CDR3 covers 16 residues. V shed 6 bases, J shed 4 bases, and the junction held 10 bases outside the gene matches. Germline V gives CDR1 MNHNS, CDR2 SASEGT. CDR3 loop: CASSPGLAVNGETQYF. Written as DNA, the CDR3 is TGTGCCAGCAGCCCGGGACTAGCGGTTAATGGAGAGACCCAGTACTTC.

The CDR3 region is CASSLVPPASGRIDEQYF. For the CDR3, the DNA is TGTGCCAGCAGCCTGGTCCCACCGGCTAGCGGGCGAATTGACGAGCAGTACTTC. This chain connects TRBV14 to TRBJ2-7; 8 nucleotides match TRBD2. With V trimmed by 4 bases and J by 5 bases, 19 bases remained unmatched. Looked up from germline, CDR1 is SGHDN and CDR2 is FVKESK. The CDR3 sequence is 18 residues long. Supplemented by reference TRBV14 and TRBJ2-7, the full variable domain reads EAGVTQFPSHSVIEKGQTVTLRCDPISGHDNLYWYRRVMGKEIKFLLHFVKESKQDESGMPNNRFLAERTGGTYSTLKVQPAELEDSGVYFCASSLVPPASGRIDEQYFGPGTRLTVT.

The chain joins TRBV20-1 to TRBJ2-1; 9 bases align to TRBD2. Trimming cost V 3 bases and J 1 base; bases outside gene matches: 10. The CDR3 extends over 17 amino acids. CDR1 DFQATT and CDR2 SNEGSKA come from the germline V gene (reference sequence). The CDR3 DNA sequence: TGCAGTGCTAGGACTAGCGGAGAGTGGAGTTCCTACAATGAGCAGTTCTTC. Translated, it gives CSARTSGEWSSYNEQFF.

In its sample, this clonotype was seen once. The genes are TRBV12-5 and TRBJ2-1; D remains unclear. Trimming shortened V by 1 base and J by 6 bases, and 4 bases separated the two germline ends. Looked up from germline, CDR1 is LGHNT and CDR2 is FRNRAP. This CDR3 spans 12 amino acids. The CDR3 here is CASGLGVNEQFF. Written as DNA, the CDR3 is TGTGCTAGTGGTTTGGGGGTCAATGAGCAGTTCTTC. Variable domain in full (rest from reference TRBV12-5 and TRBJ2-1): DARVTQTPRHKVTEMGQEVTMRCQPILGHNTVFWYRQTMMQGLELLAYFRNRAPLDDSGMPKDRFSAEMPDATLATLKIQPSEPRDSAVYFCASGLGVNEQFFGPGTRLTVL.

This clonotype was counted only a few times. The chain couples TRBV4-1 to TRBJ2-1; 7 nucleotides agree with TRBD2. CDR1 and CDR2 (germline): MGHRA, YSYEKL. This CDR3 has 15 residues. Trimming removed 2 bases from V and 6 bases from J; junction bases left unmatched: 7. CDR3 nucleotide sequence: TGCGCCAGCAGCCAAAGGAGACTAGCCGCCAATGAGCAGTTCTTC. Translation: CASSQRRLAANEQFF.

The chain joins TRBV24-1 to TRBJ2-1, with 9 bases lining up with TRBD1. From germline, CDR1 is KGHDR and CDR2 SFDVKD. V dropped 4 bases and J dropped 6; count of bases not matched to a gene: 6. This CDR3 comprises 15 residues. The CDR3: CATSDLRTGVNEQFF. The CDR3 coding sequence is TGTGCCACCAGTGACTTGCGGACAGGGGTCAATGAGCAGTTCTTC.

This chain uses TRBV7-9 with TRBJ2-7; weak D call: TRBD2 (7 bases). Germline-derived CDR1 and CDR2 are SEHNR and FQNEAQ (reference sequence). This CDR3 is 13 amino acids long. V lost 5 bases to trimming and J lost 5 bases, with 13 bases between them. The CDR3 DNA is TGTGCCAGCAGCGTCGGGGGGCGCAACGAGCAGTACTTC. Amino acids: CASSVGGRNEQYF.

The rearrangement joins TRBV7-2 to TRBJ2-5, with D possibly being TRBD1 (5 bases). Germline loops: CDR1 SGHTA, CDR2 FQGNSA. Trimming left V 5 bases short and J 0 bases short, with 16 bases between. The CDR3 spans 16 residues. CDR3 in DNA: TGTGCCAGCAGCCCTAAGACAGCACCCTACCAAGAGACCCAGTACTTC. It is translated as CASSPKTAPYQETQYF.

The table lists this clonotype with many counts. The J gene is TRBJ1-5, the V gene TRBV7-2, with D maybe TRBD1 (6 bases). Looked up from germline, CDR1 is SGHTA and CDR2 is FQGNSA. The V end was cut by 0 bases, the J end by 4 bases, with 7 bases between. There are 14 residues in the CDR3. CDR3 sequence: CASSLARGNQPQHF. The CDR3 DNA reads as TGTGCCAGCAGCTTAGCCAGGGGAAATCAGCCCCAGCATTTT.

This clonotype was seen only a few times. The V and J genes are TRBV7-8 and TRBJ2-1; 7 bases are shared with TRBD1. This CDR3 is built from 15 residues. Germline V gene lookup returns CDR1 SGHVS and CDR2 FQNEAQ. The trim removed 0 bases at V and 5 bases at J, leaving 4 bases unmatched. The CDR3: CASSLARGQDNEQFF. The CDR3 DNA reads TGTGCCAGCAGCTTAGCGCGCGGACAGGACAATGAGCAGTTCTTC.

J is TRBJ2-7 and V is TRBV12-3 or TRBV12-4, with 10 bases identical to TRBD1. CDR3 length: 14 amino acids. Unmatched junction bases numbered 4, after V lost 3 bases and J lost 5 bases. The CDR3 region is CASSLGDRGHEQYF. The CDR3 bases are TGTGCCAGCAGTTTGGGGGACAGGGGCCACGAGCAGTACTTC.

CDR3 protein: CAISDYRESGNTIYF. CDR3 nucleotides: TGTGCCATCAGTGACTATCGGGAGTCTGGAAACACCATATATTTT. V usage is TRBV10-3 and J usage is TRBJ1-3, with no clear D. Trimming took off 3 bases at V and 1 base at J, with 10 bases between the two ends. Germline-derived CDR1 and CDR2 are ENHRY and SYGVKD. This CDR3 comprises 15 residues.

This clonotype was counted between two and nine times. The chain employs TRBV10-1 and TRBJ2-3; 8 bases line up with TRBD2. The V and J ends lost 6 bases and 3 bases, in that order; junction bases with no gene match: 8. The CDR3 sequence is 15 residues long. CDR1 is WNHNN, CDR2 SYGVQD, per germline (reference sequence). The CDR3 DNA is TGCGCCAGCAGCGAGGGACTAGGAGTAACAGATACGCAGTATTTT. Its protein is CASSEGLGVTDTQYF.

The rearrangement links TRBV6-6 to TRBJ1-1; D is perhaps TRBD1 (5 bases). The CDR3 is made up of 13 amino acids. Germline V lookup: CDR1 MNHNY, CDR2 SVGAGI (reference sequence). Trimming cost V 7 bases and J 5 bases, with 14 bases left between them. CDR3 residues: CASIPSGWTEAFF. The CDR3 region has the DNA TGTGCCAGCATCCCATCAGGGTGGACTGAAGCTTTCTTT.

A note on this clonotype: Lacking the conserved final phenylalanine or tryptophan, this CDR3 likely reflects a read error. This chain joins TRBV19 and TRBJ1-3, with D uncertain. Germline V gives CDR1 LNHDA, CDR2 SQIVND (reference sequence). The CDR3 contains 14 residues. CDR3 loop: CASTRRGRGNTIYC. The CDR3 nucleotides read TGTGCAAGTACCCGACGTGGCCGTGGAAACACCATATATTGT.

This chain links TRBV4-1 with TRBJ2-3, with D uncertain. The CDR3 runs to 13 residues. With 1 base removed from V and 0 bases from J, the gap between germline ends came to 2 bases. CDR1 and CDR2 from the germline V gene are MGHRA and YSYEKL. In nucleotides, the CDR3 is TGCGCCAGCAGCCAAGTCAGCACAGATACGCAGTATTTT. Translated: CASSQVSTDTQYF.

The chain combines TRBV19 with TRBJ2-5; tentative D call: TRBD2 (5 bases). The V and J ends lost 7 bases and 3 bases respectively, with 12 bases between them. Germline CDR1 LNHDA, CDR2 SQIVND (reference sequence). The CDR3 covers 13 residues. The CDR3 bases are TGTGCCAGTATCGATCAAGCGGAAGAGACCCAGTACTTC. This codes for CASIDQAEETQYF.

This clonotype was counted between two and nine times. The gene calls are TRBV20-1 and TRBJ1-5; 7 positions match TRBD1. Germline CDR1 and CDR2: DFQATT and SNEGSKA (reference sequence). This CDR3 spans 15 amino acids. V shed 1 base and J 4 bases; nucleotides not matched to a gene: 7. DNA for the CDR3: TGCAGTGCTAGAGGGGGACAGATTTGGAATCAGCCCCAGCATTTT. Its translation: CSARGGQIWNQPQHF.

This chain links TRBV25-1 with TRBJ2-1; possible D gene TRBD1, 6 bases. Germline V gene lookup returns CDR1 MGHDK and CDR2 SYGVNS. The V and J ends lost 3 bases and 4 bases respectively, with 16 bases between them. The CDR3 extends over 16 amino acids. CDR3 protein: CASSDPGTREYNEQFF. The CDR3 DNA reads TGTGCCAGCAGTGACCCCGGGACACGTGAATACAATGAGCAGTTCTTC.

This clonotype occurred a few times. This chain connects TRBV6-5 to TRBJ2-1; TRBD2 agrees at 12 bases. After removal of 0 bases from V and 8 bases from J, the junction contained 5 bases not matched to a gene. There are 16 residues in the CDR3. Germline lookup yields CDR1 MNHEY and CDR2 SVGAGI. In DNA form, the CDR3 reads TGTGCCAGCAGTTACTCGACTAGCGGGAGTTACGATGAGCAGTTCTTC. Its protein is CASSYSTSGSYDEQFF.

This clonotype appeared once. The gene calls are TRBV6-6 and TRBJ2-2, with TRBD2 as a possible D gene (6 bases). Germline CDR1 MNHNY, CDR2 SVGAGI (reference sequence). The CDR3 runs to 13 residues. The ends were cut back, 2 bases at V and 7 bases at J, with 8 bases in the middle. The CDR3 reads CASSYPGGGELFF. The CDR3, as DNA: TGTGCCAGCAGTTACCCCGGGGGCGGGGAGCTGTTTTTT.

In the case of this clonotype: The junction shows a germline mismatch at one end, possibly a read error. The rearrangement joins TRBV12-3 or TRBV12-4 to TRBJ1-2, with D possibly TRBD1 on 6 matching bases. The CDR3 has 12 residues. The CDR3 protein is CASSLGHPWILF. CDR3 DNA: TGTGCCAGCAGTTTGGGACACCCCTGGATTCTCTTC.

The genes are TRBV15 and TRBJ1-5, with D unresolved. V was trimmed by 0 bases and J by 1 base, leaving 7 bases between them. Looked up from germline, CDR1 is LNHNV and CDR2 is YYDKDF (reference sequence). This CDR3 region has 15 residues. CDR3 region: CATSREAASNQPQHF. The CDR3 DNA is TGTGCCACCAGCAGAGAGGCAGCCAGCAATCAGCCCCAGCATTTT.